This TCR beta chain appears in the sequencing data of a study of tumor-infiltrating lymphocytes in localized non-small cell lung cancer. Produced via immunoSEQ multiplex PCR; TCRdb's table is partial and in-frame only. The data hold 15,000 to 20,000 clones, with 69% observed a single time. About this clone itself: The antigen remains unidentified.

Findings and caveats of the study: Only some patients had TCR sequencing, depending on available tissue.

The sequenced material came from lung tumor tissue. The sequence was obtained from a human donor with non-small cell lung cancer.

The CDR3 coding sequence is TGTGCCAGCAGCATACAGGGGGAAGGGCGCACTGAAGCTTTCTTT. Its protein is CASSIQGEGRTEAFF. This rearrangement joins TRBV7-9 to TRBJ1-1; TRBD1 aligns across 8 bases. CDR3 length: 15 amino acids. J lost 4 bases, V lost 5 bases, and 9 bases had no gene match. Germline V CDR1 and CDR2: SEHNR, FQNEAQ (reference sequence). Filled out from reference TRBV7-9 and TRBJ1-1, the complete variable domain reads DTGVSQNPRHKITKRGQNVTFRCDPISEHNRLYWYRQTLGQGPEFLTYFQNEAQLEKSRLLSDRFSAERPKGSFSTLEIQRTEQGDSAMYLCASSIQGEGRTEAFFGQGTRLTVV.